These T cell receptor beta chains were read from a single sample in a study of cytomegalovirus exposure and HLA in healthy donors. Here immunoSEQ multiplex PCR was the method, and the copy in TCRdb shows in-frame clones only, minus some. The data contain 65,000 to 90,000 clones, around 84% of them singletons. Sequenced: PBMCs. The origin of the receptors is a woman in her thirties or forties in good health and CMV-seropositive. CDR3s include the opening cysteine and the closing phenylalanine or tryptophan. D genes are given only for firm matches. Size is omitted from some rows. Given values are once, few, many or a class for expanded clones.

J gene: TRBJ2-7; D gene: .; V gene: TRBV6-5; clone size: .; CDR3 protein: CASSYSGLGGFEQYF; CDR3 DNA: TGTGCCAGCAGTTACTCCGGACTCGGCGGGTTCGAGCAGTACTTC
J gene: TRBJ2-1; D gene: TRBD2; V gene: TRBV29-1; clone size: once; CDR3 protein: CSVGDRGLIGTSGKGEQFF; CDR3 DNA: TGCAGCGTTGGGGACAGGGGACTTATTGGGACTAGCGGGAAGGGTGAGCAGTTCTTC
J gene: TRBJ2-1; D gene: .; V gene: TRBV7-2; clone size: once; CDR3 protein: CASSFVLLDNEQFF; CDR3 DNA: TGTGCCAGCAGCTTCGTTCTACTCGACAATGAGCAGTTCTTC
J gene: TRBJ2-3; D gene: .; V gene: TRBV6-5; clone size: .; CDR3 protein: CASSYKGQGMNTQYF; CDR3 DNA: TGTGCCAGCAGTTACAAGGGCCAGGGGATGAATACGCAGTATTTT
J gene: TRBJ1-2; D gene: .; V gene: TRBV7-9; clone size: .; CDR3 protein: CASSLEGVPNYGYIF; CDR3 DNA: TGTGCCAGCAGCTTAGAAGGGGTGCCAAACTATGGCTACATCTTC
J gene: TRBJ1-2; D gene: TRBD1; V gene: TRBV19; clone size: .; CDR3 protein: CASSTQGGDYGYTF; CDR3 DNA: TGTGCCAGTAGTACTCAGGGGGGCGACTATGGCTACACCTTC
J gene: TRBJ1-6; D gene: .; V gene: TRBV7-8; clone size: .; CDR3 protein: CASSLAGRNTNSPLHF; CDR3 DNA: TGTGCCAGCAGCTTAGCGGGGCGGAATACCAATTCACCCCTCCACTTT
J gene: TRBJ1-6; D gene: .; V gene: TRBV19; clone size: .; CDR3 protein: CATSRALGSPLHF; CDR3 DNA: TGTGCCACCTCGAGGGCCTTGGGATCACCCCTCCACTTT
J gene: TRBJ1-1; D gene: .; V gene: TRBV18; clone size: once; CDR3 protein: CASSPPNRMNTEAFF; CDR3 DNA: TGTGCCAGCTCACCACCGAACAGGATGAACACTGAAGCTTTCTTT
J gene: TRBJ1-3; D gene: .; V gene: TRBV28; clone size: .; CDR3 protein: CASSLPQGTGNTIYF; CDR3 DNA: TGTGCCAGCAGTCTACCCCAGGGTACTGGAAACACCATATATTTT
J gene: TRBJ2-3; D gene: .; V gene: TRBV19; clone size: .; CDR3 protein: CASNHRPNTDTQYF; CDR3 DNA: TGTGCCAGTAATCACAGACCAAACACAGATACGCAGTATTTT
J gene: TRBJ1-5; D gene: .; V gene: TRBV6-1; clone size: .; CDR3 protein: CASSGAWDQPQHF; CDR3 DNA: TGTGCCAGCAGTGGGGCCTGGGATCAGCCCCAGCATTTT
J gene: TRBJ1-5; D gene: TRBD1; V gene: TRBV5-6; clone size: .; CDR3 protein: CASSWGTGSNQPQHF; CDR3 DNA: TGTGCCAGCAGCTGGGGGACAGGGAGCAATCAGCCCCAGCATTTT
J gene: TRBJ2-3; D gene: .; V gene: TRBV13; clone size: .; CDR3 protein: CASSLGRTDTQYF; CDR3 DNA: TGTGCCAGCAGCTTAGGGAGGACAGATACGCAGTATTTT
J gene: TRBJ1-3; D gene: .; V gene: TRBV19; clone size: .; CDR3 protein: CASSFGQPHSGNTIYF; CDR3 DNA: TGTGCCAGTAGTTTCGGACAGCCACACTCTGGAAACACCATATATTTT
J gene: TRBJ1-5; D gene: .; V gene: TRBV18; clone size: .; CDR3 protein: CASSPRSDQPQHF; CDR3 DNA: TGTGCCAGCTCACCACGGAGTGATCAGCCCCAGCATTTT
J gene: TRBJ2-7; D gene: .; V gene: TRBV7-2; clone size: .; CDR3 protein: CASSSAGTYEQYF; CDR3 DNA: TGTGCCAGCAGTTCCGCAGGTACCTACGAGCAGTACTTC
J gene: TRBJ2-2; D gene: .; V gene: TRBV6-4; clone size: .; CDR3 protein: CASSDSFAGTTGELFF; CDR3 DNA: TGTGCCAGCAGTGACTCTTTTGCGGGAACAACCGGGGAGCTGTTTTTT
J gene: TRBJ1-3; D gene: TRBD1; V gene: TRBV18; clone size: .; CDR3 protein: CASSPPGQRFSGNTIYF; CDR3 DNA: TGTGCCAGCTCACCACCGGGACAGCGCTTCTCTGGAAACACCATATATTTT
J gene: TRBJ1-1; D gene: .; V gene: TRBV2; clone size: few; CDR3 protein: CASREGMNTEAFF; CDR3 DNA: TGTGCCAGTAGGGAGGGTATGAACACTGAAGCTTTCTTT
J gene: TRBJ1-2; D gene: .; V gene: TRBV5-4; clone size: .; CDR3 protein: CASSIGQTLNYGYTF; CDR3 DNA: TGTGCCAGCAGCATCGGACAGACCCTTAACTATGGCTACACCTTC
J gene: TRBJ2-5; D gene: TRBD1; V gene: TRBV4-1; clone size: .; CDR3 protein: CASSQDFRRGQETQYF; CDR3 DNA: TGCGCCAGCAGCCAAGATTTTCGCAGGGGGCAAGAGACCCAGTACTTC
J gene: TRBJ2-1; D gene: TRBD2; V gene: TRBV28; clone size: .; CDR3 protein: CASSFGTRVWQFF; CDR3 DNA: TGTGCCAGCAGTTTTGGGACTAGAGTTTGGCAGTTCTTC
J gene: TRBJ1-2; D gene: TRBD1; V gene: TRBV6-4; clone size: .; CDR3 protein: CASSARDRGDYGYTF; CDR3 DNA: TGTGCCAGCAGTGCCCGGGACAGGGGAGACTATGGCTACACCTTC